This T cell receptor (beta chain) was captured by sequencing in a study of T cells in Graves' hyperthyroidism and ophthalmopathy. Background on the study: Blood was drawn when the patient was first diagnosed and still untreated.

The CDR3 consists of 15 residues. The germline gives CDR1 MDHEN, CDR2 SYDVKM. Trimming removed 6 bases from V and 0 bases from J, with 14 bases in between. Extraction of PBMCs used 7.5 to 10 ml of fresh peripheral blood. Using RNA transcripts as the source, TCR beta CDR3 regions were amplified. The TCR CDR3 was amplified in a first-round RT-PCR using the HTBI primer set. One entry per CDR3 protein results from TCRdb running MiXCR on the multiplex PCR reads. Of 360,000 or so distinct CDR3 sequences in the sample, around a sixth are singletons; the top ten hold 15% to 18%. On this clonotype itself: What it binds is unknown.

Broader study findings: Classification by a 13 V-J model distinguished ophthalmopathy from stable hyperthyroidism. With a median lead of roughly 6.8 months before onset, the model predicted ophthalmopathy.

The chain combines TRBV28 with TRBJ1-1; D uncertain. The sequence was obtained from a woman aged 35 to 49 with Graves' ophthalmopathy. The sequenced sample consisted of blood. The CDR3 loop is CASSPWVSMNTEAFF. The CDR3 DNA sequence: TGTGCCAGCAGCCCCTGGGTTAGCATGAACACTGAAGCTTTCTTT.